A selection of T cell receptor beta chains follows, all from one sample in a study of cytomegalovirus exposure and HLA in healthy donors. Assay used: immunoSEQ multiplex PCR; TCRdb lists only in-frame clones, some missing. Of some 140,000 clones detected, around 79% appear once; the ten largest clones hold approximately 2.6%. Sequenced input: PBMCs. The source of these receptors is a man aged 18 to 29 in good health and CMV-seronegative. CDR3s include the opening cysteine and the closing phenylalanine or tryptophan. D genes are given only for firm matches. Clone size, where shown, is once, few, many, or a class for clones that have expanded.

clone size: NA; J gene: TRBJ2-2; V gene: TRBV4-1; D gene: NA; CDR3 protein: CASSRVEGGAGTGELFF; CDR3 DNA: TGCGCCAGCAGCCGAGTGGAGGGGGGGGCCGGGACCGGGGAGCTGTTTTTT
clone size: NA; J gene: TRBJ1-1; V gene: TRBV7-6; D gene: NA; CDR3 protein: CASSSRRNTEAFF; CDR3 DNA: TGTGCCAGCAGCTCCAGGCGGAACACTGAAGCTTTCTTT
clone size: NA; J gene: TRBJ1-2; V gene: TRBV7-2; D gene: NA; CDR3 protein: CASSLRTEDYGYTF; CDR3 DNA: TGTGCCAGCAGCTTAAGGACGGAGGATTATGGCTACACCTTC
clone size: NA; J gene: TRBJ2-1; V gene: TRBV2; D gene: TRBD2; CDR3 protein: CASSEVGGSYNEQFF; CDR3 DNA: TGTGCCAGCAGTGAAGTCGGGGGGTCCTACAATGAGCAGTTCTTC
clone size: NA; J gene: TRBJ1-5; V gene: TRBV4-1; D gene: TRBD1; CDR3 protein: CASSQIDRGNQPQHF; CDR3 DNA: TGCGCCAGCAGCCAAATCGACAGGGGGAATCAGCCCCAGCATTTT
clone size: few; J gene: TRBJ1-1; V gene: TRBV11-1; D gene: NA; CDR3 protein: CASSLGAPGPNTEAFF; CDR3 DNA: TGTGCCAGCAGCTTAGGGGCCCCAGGGCCGAACACTGAAGCTTTCTTT
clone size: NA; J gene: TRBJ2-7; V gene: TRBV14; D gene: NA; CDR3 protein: CASSQEGGTQHPSGYF; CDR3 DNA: TGTGCCAGCAGCCAAGAAGGGGGAACCCAGCACCCATCTGGGTACTTC
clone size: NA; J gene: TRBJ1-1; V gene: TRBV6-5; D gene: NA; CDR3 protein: CASSYAGSTEAFF; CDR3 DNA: TGTGCCAGCAGTTACGCGGGAAGCACTGAAGCTTTCTTT
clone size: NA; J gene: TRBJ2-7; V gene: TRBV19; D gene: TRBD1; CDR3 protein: CASSPWGQSYEQYF; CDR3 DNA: TGTGCCAGTAGTCCCTGGGGACAGTCCTACGAGCAGTACTTC
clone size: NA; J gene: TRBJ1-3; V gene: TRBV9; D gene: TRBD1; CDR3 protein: CASSETGTGAPRPGNTIYF; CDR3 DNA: TGTGCCAGCAGCGAAACCGGGACAGGGGCCCCCAGGCCTGGAAACACCATATATTTT
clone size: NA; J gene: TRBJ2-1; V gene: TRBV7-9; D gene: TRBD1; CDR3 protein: CSSSLGTGKPYNEQFF; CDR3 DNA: TGTTCCAGCAGCTTAGGGACAGGGAAACCCTACAATGAGCAGTTCTTC
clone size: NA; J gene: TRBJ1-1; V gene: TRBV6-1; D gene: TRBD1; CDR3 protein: CASSGGWGQTNTEAFF; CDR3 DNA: TGTGCCAGCAGTGGAGGGTGGGGACAGACGAACACTGAAGCTTTCTTT
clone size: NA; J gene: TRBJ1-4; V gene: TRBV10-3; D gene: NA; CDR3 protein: CAISDQEKLFF; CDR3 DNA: TGTGCCATCAGTGATCAGGAAAAACTGTTTTTT
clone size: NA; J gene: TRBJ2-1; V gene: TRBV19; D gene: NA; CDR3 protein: CASSIAGSEQFF; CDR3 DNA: TGTGCCAGTAGTATCGCGGGTTCCGAGCAGTTCTTC
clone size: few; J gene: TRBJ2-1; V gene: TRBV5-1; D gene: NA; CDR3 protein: CASSLAPGFSHNEQFF; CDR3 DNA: TGCGCCAGCAGCTTGGCCCCGGGGTTCAGCCACAATGAGCAGTTCTTC
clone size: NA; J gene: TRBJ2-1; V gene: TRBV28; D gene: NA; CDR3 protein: CASLDMGVRGSSYNEQFF; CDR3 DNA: TGTGCCAGCCTAGACATGGGGGTACGGGGGAGCTCCTACAATGAGCAGTTCTTC
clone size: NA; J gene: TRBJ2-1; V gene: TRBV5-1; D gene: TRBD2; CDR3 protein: CASSWGLAGGLNEQFF; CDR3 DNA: TGCGCCAGCAGCTGGGGTCTAGCGGGGGGGCTCAATGAGCAGTTCTTC
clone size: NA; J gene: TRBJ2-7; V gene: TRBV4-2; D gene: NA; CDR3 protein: CASSPTDSYEQYF; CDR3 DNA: TGTGCCAGCAGCCCTACAGATTCCTACGAGCAGTACTTC